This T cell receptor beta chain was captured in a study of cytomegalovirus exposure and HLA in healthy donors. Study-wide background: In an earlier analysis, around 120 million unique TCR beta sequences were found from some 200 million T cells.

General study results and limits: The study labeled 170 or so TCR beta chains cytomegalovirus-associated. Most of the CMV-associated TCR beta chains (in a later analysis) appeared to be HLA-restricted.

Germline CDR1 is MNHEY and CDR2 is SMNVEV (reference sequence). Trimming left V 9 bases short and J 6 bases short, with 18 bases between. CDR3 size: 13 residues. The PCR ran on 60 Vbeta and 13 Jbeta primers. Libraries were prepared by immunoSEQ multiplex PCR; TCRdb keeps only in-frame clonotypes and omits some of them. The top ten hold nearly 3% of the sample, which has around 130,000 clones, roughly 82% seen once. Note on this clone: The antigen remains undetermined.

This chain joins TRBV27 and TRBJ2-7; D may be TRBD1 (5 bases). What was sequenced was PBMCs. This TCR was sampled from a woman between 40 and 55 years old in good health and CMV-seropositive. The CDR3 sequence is CASGQGPALEQYF. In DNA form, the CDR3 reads TGTGCCAGTGGACAAGGGCCCGCCCTCGAGCAGTACTTC.